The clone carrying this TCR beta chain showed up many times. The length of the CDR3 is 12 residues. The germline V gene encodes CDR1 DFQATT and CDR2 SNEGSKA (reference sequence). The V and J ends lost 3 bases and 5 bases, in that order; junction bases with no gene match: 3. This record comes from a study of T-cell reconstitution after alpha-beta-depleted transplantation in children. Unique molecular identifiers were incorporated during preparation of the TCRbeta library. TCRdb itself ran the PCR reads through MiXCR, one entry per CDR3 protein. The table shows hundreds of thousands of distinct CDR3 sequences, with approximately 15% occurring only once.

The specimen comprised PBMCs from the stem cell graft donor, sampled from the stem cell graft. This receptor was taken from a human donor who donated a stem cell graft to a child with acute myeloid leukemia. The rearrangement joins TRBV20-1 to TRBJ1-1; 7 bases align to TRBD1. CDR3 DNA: TGCAGTGCTAGCCCCAGGGGGACTGAAGCTTTCTTT. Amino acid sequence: CSASPRGTEAFF.